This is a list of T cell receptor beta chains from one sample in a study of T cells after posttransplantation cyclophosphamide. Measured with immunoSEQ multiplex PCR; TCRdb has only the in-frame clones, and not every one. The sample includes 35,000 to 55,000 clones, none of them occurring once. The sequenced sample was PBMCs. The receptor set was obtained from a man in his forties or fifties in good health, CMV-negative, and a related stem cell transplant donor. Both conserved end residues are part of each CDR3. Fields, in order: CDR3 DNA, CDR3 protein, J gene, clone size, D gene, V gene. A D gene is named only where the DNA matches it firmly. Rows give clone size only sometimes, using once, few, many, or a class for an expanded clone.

cdr3_nt: TGCGCCAGCAGCCAAGACTTACGGAATGAGCAGTTCTTC
cdr3_aa: CASSQDLRNEQFF
j_call: TRBJ2-1
clone_size: many
d_call: NA
v_call: TRBV4-3

cdr3_nt: TGTGCCATCAGTGAGTACCTTAGCGCGGACAGCTCCTACGAGCAGTACTTC
cdr3_aa: CAISEYLSADSSYEQYF
j_call: TRBJ2-7
clone_size: many
d_call: NA
v_call: TRBV10-3

cdr3_nt: TGTGTAAGCGGGAGCACAGATACGCAGTATTTT
cdr3_aa: CVSGSTDTQYF
j_call: TRBJ2-3
clone_size: many
d_call: NA
v_call: TRBV28

cdr3_nt: TGTGCCAGCAGTGAAGTAGCGGGAGGCCCAGATACGCAGTATTTT
cdr3_aa: CASSEVAGGPDTQYF
j_call: TRBJ2-3
clone_size: few
d_call: TRBD2
v_call: TRBV6-1

cdr3_nt: TGCAGCGTTGAAGATCATCCGGTCAAGCAGCCCCAGCATTTT
cdr3_aa: CSVEDHPVKQPQHF
j_call: TRBJ1-5
clone_size: many
d_call: NA
v_call: TRBV29-1

cdr3_nt: TGCGCCAGCAGCTTGGCTAGTAGCGGGACATCCGGGGAGCTGTTTTTT
cdr3_aa: CASSLASSGTSGELFF
j_call: TRBJ2-2
clone_size: many
d_call: TRBD2
v_call: TRBV5-1

cdr3_nt: TGTGCCAGCAGCGAGGGGACTAGTAGTTTGGACGAGCAGTACTTC
cdr3_aa: CASSEGTSSLDEQYF
j_call: TRBJ2-7
clone_size: many
d_call: TRBD2
v_call: TRBV9

cdr3_nt: TGTGCCAGCAGCTTTGGGGCCGAGCAGTACTTC
cdr3_aa: CASSFGAEQYF
j_call: TRBJ2-7
clone_size: NA
d_call: NA
v_call: TRBV7-9

cdr3_nt: TGTGCCAGTACCCGCGAAATATCTAACACTGAAGCTTTCTTT
cdr3_aa: CASTREISNTEAFF
j_call: TRBJ1-1
clone_size: many
d_call: NA
v_call: TRBV19

cdr3_nt: TGTGCCAGCAGCGTATTCTCCGGGGGTGGCACAGATACGCAGTATTTT
cdr3_aa: CASSVFSGGGTDTQYF
j_call: TRBJ2-3
clone_size: NA
d_call: NA
v_call: TRBV9

cdr3_nt: TGCGCCAGCAGCTCGTCCGGGACAGGGGGCGGGGAGACCCAGTACTTC
cdr3_aa: CASSSSGTGGGETQYF
j_call: TRBJ2-5
clone_size: many
d_call: TRBD1
v_call: TRBV5-1

cdr3_nt: TGTGCCAGCAGTCTCGGACTAGCGGGGGTCACCGGGGAGCTGTTTTTT
cdr3_aa: CASSLGLAGVTGELFF
j_call: TRBJ2-2
clone_size: many
d_call: TRBD2
v_call: TRBV6-6

cdr3_nt: TGTGCCAGCCGAGCTTATAATAGCAATCAGCCCCAGCATTTT
cdr3_aa: CASRAYNSNQPQHF
j_call: TRBJ1-5
clone_size: many
d_call: NA
v_call: TRBV19

cdr3_nt: TGCGCCAGCAGTGAGCCGGGACAGGGATACAATGAGCAGTTCTTC
cdr3_aa: CASSEPGQGYNEQFF
j_call: TRBJ2-1
clone_size: many
d_call: TRBD1
v_call: TRBV10-1

cdr3_nt: TGTGCCAGCAGCTTAGTAGCAGGGAGGAATACTGAAGCTTTCTTT
cdr3_aa: CASSLVAGRNTEAFF
j_call: TRBJ1-1
clone_size: many
d_call: NA
v_call: TRBV7-9

cdr3_nt: TGTGCCAGCAGCGAGTTTAGCGGGGGGACGCAAGAGACCCAGTACTTC
cdr3_aa: CASSEFSGGTQETQYF
j_call: TRBJ2-5
clone_size: many
d_call: TRBD2
v_call: TRBV9

cdr3_nt: TGTGCCAGCATCAAGGGCGGGGTGCAAGAAGCTTTCTTT
cdr3_aa: CASIKGGVQEAFF
j_call: TRBJ1-1
clone_size: many
d_call: NA
v_call: TRBV6-6

cdr3_nt: TGCGCCAGCAGCTTGGGGCAGATGAACACTGAAGCTTTCTTT
cdr3_aa: CASSLGQMNTEAFF
j_call: TRBJ1-1
clone_size: many
d_call: NA
v_call: TRBV5-1

cdr3_nt: TGTGCCAGTAGTGGCGTAAGGGGAGTGGGGGCTAGCAATCAGCCCCAGCATTTT
cdr3_aa: CASSGVRGVGASNQPQHF
j_call: TRBJ1-5
clone_size: many
d_call: NA
v_call: TRBV19

cdr3_nt: TGTGCCAGCAGCTATTCCCCCTTAGCGGGAGTGTACAATGAGCAGTTCTTC
cdr3_aa: CASSYSPLAGVYNEQFF
j_call: TRBJ2-1
clone_size: many
d_call: TRBD2
v_call: TRBV9

cdr3_nt: TGCGCCAGCAGCGGGAGTGGACTGGGTACTGAAGCTTTCTTT
cdr3_aa: CASSGSGLGTEAFF
j_call: TRBJ1-1
clone_size: many
d_call: NA
v_call: TRBV5-1

cdr3_nt: TGTGCCAGCAGTTCCCGGACAGGGGAGGGAGAGACCCAGTACTTC
cdr3_aa: CASSSRTGEGETQYF
j_call: TRBJ2-5
clone_size: many
d_call: TRBD1
v_call: TRBV6-5

cdr3_nt: TGTGCCAGCAGCCTACAGGGGATTAATGAAAAACTGTTTTTT
cdr3_aa: CASSLQGINEKLFF
j_call: TRBJ1-4
clone_size: many
d_call: TRBD1
v_call: TRBV7-9

cdr3_nt: TGTGCCAGCAGCGATATTAGCGGCACAGATACGCAGTATTTT
cdr3_aa: CASSDISGTDTQYF
j_call: TRBJ2-3
clone_size: many
d_call: NA
v_call: TRBV4-2

cdr3_nt: TGTGCCAGCAGCTTAAACAGCTACGAGCAGTACTTC
cdr3_aa: CASSLNSYEQYF
j_call: TRBJ2-7
clone_size: many
d_call: NA
v_call: TRBV11-2

cdr3_nt: TGCGCCAGCAGCCAAGAGACGCCAGGGGTCGGGGAGCTGTTTTTT
cdr3_aa: CASSQETPGVGELFF
j_call: TRBJ2-2
clone_size: few
d_call: NA
v_call: TRBV4-3

cdr3_nt: TGTGCCTGGAGTGTACAGGAGCGGGGGGGTGTCAGCACAGATACGCAGTATTTT
cdr3_aa: CAWSVQERGGVSTDTQYF
j_call: TRBJ2-3
clone_size: many
d_call: TRBD2
v_call: TRBV30

cdr3_nt: TGTGCCAGCTCACCTAAACAGGGAGATACTGAAGCTTTCTTT
cdr3_aa: CASSPKQGDTEAFF
j_call: TRBJ1-1
clone_size: many
d_call: NA
v_call: TRBV18

cdr3_nt: TGTGCCAGTAGTACGGGACAGCTAAACACTGAAGCTTTCTTT
cdr3_aa: CASSTGQLNTEAFF
j_call: TRBJ1-1
clone_size: many
d_call: TRBD1
v_call: TRBV19

cdr3_nt: TGTGCCAGCAGTTACGAGGGACAGGGAGGTTACGAGCAGTACTTC
cdr3_aa: CASSYEGQGGYEQYF
j_call: TRBJ2-7
clone_size: many
d_call: TRBD1
v_call: TRBV6-5

cdr3_nt: TGCACCAGCAGCCCTCGGTCCCTGTACCAAGAGACCCAGTACTTC
cdr3_aa: CTSSPRSLYQETQYF
j_call: TRBJ2-5
clone_size: NA
d_call: NA
v_call: TRBV1

cdr3_nt: TGTGCCAGCTCAACTAGCACAGATACGCAGTATTTT
cdr3_aa: CASSTSTDTQYF
j_call: TRBJ2-3
clone_size: many
d_call: NA
v_call: TRBV18

cdr3_nt: TGTGCCAGCAGCCAAGAGACTGCTGGGACTGCCACTGAAGCTTTCTTT
cdr3_aa: CASSQETAGTATEAFF
j_call: TRBJ1-1
clone_size: many
d_call: NA
v_call: TRBV4-2

cdr3_nt: TGTGCCAGCAGTTTATCGACCGGCGGTGGCTCCTACAATGAGCAGTTCTTC
cdr3_aa: CASSLSTGGGSYNEQFF
j_call: TRBJ2-1
clone_size: few
d_call: NA
v_call: TRBV27

cdr3_nt: TGTGCCAGCAGCAAAAACCGACAGGGGGGGGACACCATATATTTT
cdr3_aa: CASSKNRQGGDTIYF
j_call: TRBJ1-3
clone_size: many
d_call: TRBD1
v_call: TRBV11-2

cdr3_nt: TGTGCCAGCAGCTTGAACGGACAGAGTAACACTGAAGCTTTCTTT
cdr3_aa: CASSLNGQSNTEAFF
j_call: TRBJ1-1
clone_size: many
d_call: NA
v_call: TRBV5-6

cdr3_nt: TGTGCCAGCAGTGTTACTAATAGCAATCAGCCCCAGCATTTT
cdr3_aa: CASSVTNSNQPQHF
j_call: TRBJ1-5
clone_size: many
d_call: NA
v_call: TRBV2

cdr3_nt: TGTGCCAGCAGCGTAGAAGACAGGGAAACAAGCTACACCTTC
cdr3_aa: CASSVEDRETSYTF
j_call: TRBJ1-2
clone_size: NA
d_call: TRBD1
v_call: TRBV9

cdr3_nt: TGTGCCATCGGCGGGACAGCTGACCAAGAGACCCAGTACTTC
cdr3_aa: CAIGGTADQETQYF
j_call: TRBJ2-5
clone_size: many
d_call: NA
v_call: TRBV10-3

cdr3_nt: TGTGCCAGTAGTCCCCAACGAGGGTCGGGCACCGGGGAGCTGTTTTTT
cdr3_aa: CASSPQRGSGTGELFF
j_call: TRBJ2-2
clone_size: many
d_call: NA
v_call: TRBV19

cdr3_nt: TGTGCCAGCAGCTTGCGTCCGCCCCGATCAGGGGGCAATCAGCCCCAGCATTTT
cdr3_aa: CASSLRPPRSGGNQPQHF
j_call: TRBJ1-5
clone_size: many
d_call: NA
v_call: TRBV7-2

cdr3_nt: TGTGCCAGCTCACCAATGGTCGGACAAATTGGAAACACCATATATTTT
cdr3_aa: CASSPMVGQIGNTIYF
j_call: TRBJ1-3
clone_size: many
d_call: NA
v_call: TRBV18

cdr3_nt: TGCAGCGTTAGGGGACTGACCTACGAGCAGTACTTC
cdr3_aa: CSVRGLTYEQYF
j_call: TRBJ2-7
clone_size: NA
d_call: NA
v_call: TRBV29-1

cdr3_nt: TGTGCCAGTAGTATACAACAGGGGGGGAAAGCTTTCTTT
cdr3_aa: CASSIQQGGKAFF
j_call: TRBJ1-1
clone_size: many
d_call: TRBD1
v_call: TRBV19

cdr3_nt: TGTGCCAGCAGTCGAGGCAGAGACTACACTGAAGCTTTCTTT
cdr3_aa: CASSRGRDYTEAFF
j_call: TRBJ1-1
clone_size: many
d_call: NA
v_call: TRBV6-5

cdr3_nt: TGTGCCAGCAGTTTAAGACAGGGTGGTAGCACTGAAGCTTTCTTT
cdr3_aa: CASSLRQGGSTEAFF
j_call: TRBJ1-1
clone_size: many
d_call: TRBD1
v_call: TRBV27

cdr3_nt: TGTGCCAGCAGCGCCGGGACAGCCATGAACACTGAAGCTTTCTTT
cdr3_aa: CASSAGTAMNTEAFF
j_call: TRBJ1-1
clone_size: many
d_call: TRBD1
v_call: TRBV9

cdr3_nt: TGTGCCACCAGCAGTCCCTCTGGGCCGACGAACACTGAAGCTTTCTTT
cdr3_aa: CATSSPSGPTNTEAFF
j_call: TRBJ1-1
clone_size: NA
d_call: NA
v_call: TRBV15